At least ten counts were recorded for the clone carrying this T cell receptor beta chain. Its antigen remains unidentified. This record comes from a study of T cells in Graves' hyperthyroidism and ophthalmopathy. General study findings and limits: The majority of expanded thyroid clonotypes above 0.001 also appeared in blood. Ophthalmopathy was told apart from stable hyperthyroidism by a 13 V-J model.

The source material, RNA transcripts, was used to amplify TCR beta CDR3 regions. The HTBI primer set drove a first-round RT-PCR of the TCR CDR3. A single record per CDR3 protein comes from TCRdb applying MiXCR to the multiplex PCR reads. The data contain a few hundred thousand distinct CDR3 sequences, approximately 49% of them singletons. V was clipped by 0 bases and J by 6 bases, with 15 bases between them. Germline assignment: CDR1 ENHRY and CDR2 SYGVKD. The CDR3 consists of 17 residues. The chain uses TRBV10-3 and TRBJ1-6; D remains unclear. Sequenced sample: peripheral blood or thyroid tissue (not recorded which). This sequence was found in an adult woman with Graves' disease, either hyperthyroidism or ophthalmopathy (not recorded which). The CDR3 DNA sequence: TGTGCCATCAGTGAGTCTCTTATGGTCGCCGGTAATTCACCCCTCCACTTT. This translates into CAISESLMVAGNSPLHF.